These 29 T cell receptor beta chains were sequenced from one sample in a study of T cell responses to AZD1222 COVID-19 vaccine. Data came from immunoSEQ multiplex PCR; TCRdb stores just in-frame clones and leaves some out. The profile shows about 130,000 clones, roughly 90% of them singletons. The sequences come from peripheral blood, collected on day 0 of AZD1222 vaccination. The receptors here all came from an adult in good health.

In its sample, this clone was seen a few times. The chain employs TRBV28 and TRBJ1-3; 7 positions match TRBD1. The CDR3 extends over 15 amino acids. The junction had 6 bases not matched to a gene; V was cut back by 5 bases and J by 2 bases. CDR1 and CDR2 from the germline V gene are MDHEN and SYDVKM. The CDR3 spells CASSRTGVAGNTIYF. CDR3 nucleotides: TGTGCCAGCAGTAGAACAGGGGTGGCTGGAAACACCATATATTTT.

The CDR3 loop is CASSVGTTPNTEAFF. The CDR3 nucleotides are TGTGCCAGCAGCGTAGGAACGACACCTAACACTGAAGCTTTCTTT. J is TRBJ1-1 and V is TRBV9; D is undetermined. The CDR3 consists of 15 residues. The V gene's germline CDR1 is SGDLS and CDR2 YYNGEE. Trimming shortened V by 0 bases and J by 2 bases, and 11 bases separated the two germline ends.

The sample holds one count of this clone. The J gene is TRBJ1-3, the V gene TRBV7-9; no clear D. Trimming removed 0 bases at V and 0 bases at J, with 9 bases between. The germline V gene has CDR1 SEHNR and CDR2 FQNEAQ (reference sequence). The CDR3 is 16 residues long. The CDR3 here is CASSLAASSSGNTIYF. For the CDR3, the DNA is TGTGCCAGCAGCTTAGCGGCGTCCTCCTCTGGAAACACCATATATTTT.

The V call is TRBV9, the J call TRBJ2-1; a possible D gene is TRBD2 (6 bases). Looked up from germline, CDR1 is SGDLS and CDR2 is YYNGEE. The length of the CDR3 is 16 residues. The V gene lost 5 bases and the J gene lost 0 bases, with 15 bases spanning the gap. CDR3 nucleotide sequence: TGTGCCAGCAGGGCCGGGGGAGGAGACTCCTACAATGAGCAGTTCTTC. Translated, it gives CASRAGGGDSYNEQFF.

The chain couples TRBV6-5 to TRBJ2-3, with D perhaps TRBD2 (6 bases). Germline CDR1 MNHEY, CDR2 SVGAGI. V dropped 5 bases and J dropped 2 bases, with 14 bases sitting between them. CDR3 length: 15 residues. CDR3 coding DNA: TGTGCCAGCAGTCCCCGACTAGTAGACACAGATACGCAGTATTTT. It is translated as CASSPRLVDTDTQYF.

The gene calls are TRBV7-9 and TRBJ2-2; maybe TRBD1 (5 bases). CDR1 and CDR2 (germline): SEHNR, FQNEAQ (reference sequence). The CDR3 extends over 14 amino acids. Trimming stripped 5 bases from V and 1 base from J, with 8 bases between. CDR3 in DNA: TGTGCCAGCAGCCGTACAGGGAACACCGGGGAGCTGTTTTTT. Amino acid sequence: CASSRTGNTGELFF.

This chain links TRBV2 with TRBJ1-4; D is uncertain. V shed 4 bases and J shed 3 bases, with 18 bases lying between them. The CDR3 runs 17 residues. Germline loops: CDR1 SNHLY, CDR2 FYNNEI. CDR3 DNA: TGTGCCAGCAGTGCTAACCGGCGACTTGGGGCTAATGAAAAACTGTTTTTT. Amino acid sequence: CASSANRRLGANEKLFF.

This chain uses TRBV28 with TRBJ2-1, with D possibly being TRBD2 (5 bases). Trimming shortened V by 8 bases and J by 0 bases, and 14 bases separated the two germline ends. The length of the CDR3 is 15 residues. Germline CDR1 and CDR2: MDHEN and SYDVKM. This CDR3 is CASYGVQSSYNEQFF. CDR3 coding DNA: TGTGCCAGCTACGGGGTCCAGAGCTCCTACAATGAGCAGTTCTTC.

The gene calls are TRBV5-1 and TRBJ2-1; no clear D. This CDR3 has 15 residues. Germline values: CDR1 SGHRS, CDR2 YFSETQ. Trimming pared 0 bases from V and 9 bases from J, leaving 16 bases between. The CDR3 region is CASSLEESLWGEQFF. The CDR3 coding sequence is TGCGCCAGCAGCTTGGAGGAGAGCCTCTGGGGTGAGCAGTTCTTC.

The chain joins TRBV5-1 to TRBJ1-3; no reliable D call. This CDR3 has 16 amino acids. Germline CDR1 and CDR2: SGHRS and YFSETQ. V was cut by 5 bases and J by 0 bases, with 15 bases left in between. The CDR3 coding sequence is TGCGCCAGCAGTTCGGCCGGACTGACCTCTGGAAACACCATATATTTT. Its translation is CASSSAGLTSGNTIYF.

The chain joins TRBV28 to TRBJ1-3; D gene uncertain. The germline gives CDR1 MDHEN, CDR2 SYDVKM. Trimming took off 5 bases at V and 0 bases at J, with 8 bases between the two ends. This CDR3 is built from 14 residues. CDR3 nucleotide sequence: TGTGCCAGCAGTCTTACTCGCTCTGGAAACACCATATATTTT. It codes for CASSLTRSGNTIYF.

CDR3 sequence (DNA): TGTGCCAGCAGCTTATCCCCCTACGAGCAGTACTTC. Its protein is CASSLSPYEQYF. V gene TRBV5-4 combines with J gene TRBJ2-7; the D is unclear. Germline V gene data show CDR1 as SGHNT and CDR2 as YYREEE (reference sequence). The CDR3 is 12 amino acids. Trimming shortened V by 2 bases and J by 2 bases, and 5 bases separated the two germline ends. The full variable domain, with the rest looked up from reference TRBV5-4 and TRBJ2-7, is ETGVTQSPTHLIKTRGQQVTLRCSSQSGHNTVSWYQQALGQGPQFIFQYYREEENGRGNFPPRFSGLQFPNYSSELNVNALELDDSALYLCASSLSPYEQYFGPGTRLTVT.

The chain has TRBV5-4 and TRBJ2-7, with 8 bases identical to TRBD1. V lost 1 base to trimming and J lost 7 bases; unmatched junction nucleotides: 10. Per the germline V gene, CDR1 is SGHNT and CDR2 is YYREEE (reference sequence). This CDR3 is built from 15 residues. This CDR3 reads CASSLRGQGAEEQYF. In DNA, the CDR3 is TGTGCCAGCAGCTTGAGAGGGCAGGGGGCGGAGGAGCAGTACTTC.

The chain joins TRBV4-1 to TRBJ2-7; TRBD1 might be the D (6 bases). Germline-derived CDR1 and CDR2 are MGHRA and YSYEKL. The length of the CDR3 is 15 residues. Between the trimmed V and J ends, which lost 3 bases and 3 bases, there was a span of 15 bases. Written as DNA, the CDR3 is TGCGCCAGCAGCCAGGTACAGGGCCCAAACTACGAGCAGTACTTC. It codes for CASSQVQGPNYEQYF.

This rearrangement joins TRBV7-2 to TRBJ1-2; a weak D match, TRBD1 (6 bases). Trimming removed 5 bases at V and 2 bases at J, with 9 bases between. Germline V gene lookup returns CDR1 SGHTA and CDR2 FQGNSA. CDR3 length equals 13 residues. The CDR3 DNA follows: TGTGCCAGCAGCCCGGACAGCAACTATGGCTACACCTTC. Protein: CASSPDSNYGYTF.

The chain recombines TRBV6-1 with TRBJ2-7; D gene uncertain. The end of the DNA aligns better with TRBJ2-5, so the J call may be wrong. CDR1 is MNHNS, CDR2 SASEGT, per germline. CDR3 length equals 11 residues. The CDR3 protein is CASSERRTQYF. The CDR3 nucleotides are TGTGCCAGCAGTGAAAGGCGGACCCAGTACTTC.

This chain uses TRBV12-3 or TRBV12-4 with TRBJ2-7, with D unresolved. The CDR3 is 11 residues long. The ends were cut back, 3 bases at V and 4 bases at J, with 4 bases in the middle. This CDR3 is CASSFDYEQYF. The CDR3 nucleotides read TGTGCCAGCAGTTTCGATTACGAGCAGTACTTC.

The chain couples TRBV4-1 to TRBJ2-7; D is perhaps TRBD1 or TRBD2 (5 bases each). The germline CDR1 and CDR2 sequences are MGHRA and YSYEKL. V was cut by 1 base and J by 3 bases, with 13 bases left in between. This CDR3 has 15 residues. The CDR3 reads CASSQGVGEVYEQYF. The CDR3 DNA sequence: TGCGCCAGCAGCCAAGGCGTGGGGGAAGTCTACGAGCAGTACTTC.

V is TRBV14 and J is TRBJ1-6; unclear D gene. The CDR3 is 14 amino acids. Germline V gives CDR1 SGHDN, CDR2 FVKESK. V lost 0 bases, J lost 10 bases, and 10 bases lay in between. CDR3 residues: CASSQDRGRSPLHF. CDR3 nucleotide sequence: TGTGCCAGCAGCCAAGACAGAGGCCGCTCACCCCTCCACTTT. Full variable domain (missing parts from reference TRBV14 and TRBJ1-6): EAGVTQFPSHSVIEKGQTVTLRCDPISGHDNLYWYRRVMGKEIKFLLHFVKESKQDESGMPNNRFLAERTGGTYSTLKVQPAELEDSGVYFCASSQDRGRSPLHFGNGTRLTVT.

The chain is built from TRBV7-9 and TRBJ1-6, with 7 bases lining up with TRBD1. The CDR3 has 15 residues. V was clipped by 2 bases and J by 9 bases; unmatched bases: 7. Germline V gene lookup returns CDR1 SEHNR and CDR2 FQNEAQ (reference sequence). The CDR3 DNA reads TGTGCCAGCAGCTTAAGAGGGGACAGAACTTCACCCCTCCACTTT. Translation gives CASSLRGDRTSPLHF.

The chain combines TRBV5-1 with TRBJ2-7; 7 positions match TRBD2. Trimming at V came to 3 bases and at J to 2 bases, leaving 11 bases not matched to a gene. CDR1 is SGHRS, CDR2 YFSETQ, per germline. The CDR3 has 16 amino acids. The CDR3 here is CASSSIPEGGAYEQYF. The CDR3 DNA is TGCGCCAGCAGCTCGATTCCCGAGGGAGGGGCCTACGAGCAGTACTTC.

The CDR3 sequence: CATSDGLAGGQYNEQFF. The CDR3 nucleotides are TGTGCCACCAGTGATGGACTAGCGGGGGGACAATACAATGAGCAGTTCTTC. The chain joins TRBV24-1 to TRBJ2-1, with TRBD2 matching over 14 bases. Germline V gene lookup returns CDR1 KGHDR and CDR2 SFDVKD. The V gene end was trimmed by 3 bases and the J gene end by 4 bases; junction bases not matched to a gene: 4. This CDR3 has 17 amino acids.

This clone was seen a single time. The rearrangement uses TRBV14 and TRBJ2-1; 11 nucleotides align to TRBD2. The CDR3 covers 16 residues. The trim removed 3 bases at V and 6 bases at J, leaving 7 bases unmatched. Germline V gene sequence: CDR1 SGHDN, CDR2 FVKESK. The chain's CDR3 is CASSHFSGGAPNEQFF. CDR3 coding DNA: TGTGCCAGCAGCCATTTTAGCGGGGGGGCCCCCAATGAGCAGTTCTTC.

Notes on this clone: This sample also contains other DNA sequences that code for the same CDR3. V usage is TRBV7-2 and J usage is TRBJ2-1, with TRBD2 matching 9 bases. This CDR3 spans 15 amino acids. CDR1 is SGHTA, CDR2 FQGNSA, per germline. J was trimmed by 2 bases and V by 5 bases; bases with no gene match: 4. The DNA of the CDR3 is TGTGCCAGCAGCCTCTCTAGCGGGGCCTACAATGAGCAGTTCTTC. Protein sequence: CASSLSSGAYNEQFF.

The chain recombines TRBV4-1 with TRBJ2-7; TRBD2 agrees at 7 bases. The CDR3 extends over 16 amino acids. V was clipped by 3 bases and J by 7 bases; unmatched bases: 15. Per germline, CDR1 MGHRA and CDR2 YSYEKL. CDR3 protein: CASSQRSGTLLGEQYF. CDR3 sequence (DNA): TGCGCCAGCAGCCAGAGGAGCGGGACCCTCCTAGGGGAGCAGTACTTC.

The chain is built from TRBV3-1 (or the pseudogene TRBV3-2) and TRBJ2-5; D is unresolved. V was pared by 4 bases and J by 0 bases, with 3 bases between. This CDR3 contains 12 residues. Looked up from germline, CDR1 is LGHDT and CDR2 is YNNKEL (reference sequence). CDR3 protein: CASSRYQETQYF. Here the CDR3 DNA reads TGTGCCAGCAGCCGCTACCAAGAGACCCAGTACTTC.

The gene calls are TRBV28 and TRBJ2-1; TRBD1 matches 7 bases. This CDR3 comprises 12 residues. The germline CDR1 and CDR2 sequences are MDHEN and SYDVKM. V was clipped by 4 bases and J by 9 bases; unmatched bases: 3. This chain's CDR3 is CASSSDRIEQFF. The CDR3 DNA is TGTGCCAGCAGTTCGGACAGGATTGAGCAGTTCTTC.

CDR3: CASSRDPTYEQYF. The CDR3 DNA reads as TGCGCCAGCAGCAGAGACCCTACCTACGAGCAGTACTTC. This chain uses TRBV5-1 with TRBJ2-7; D uncertain. The V end lost 4 bases, the J end lost 2 bases, and 10 bases lay between the germline ends. The CDR3 is 13 residues long. Per germline, CDR1 SGHRS and CDR2 YFSETQ.

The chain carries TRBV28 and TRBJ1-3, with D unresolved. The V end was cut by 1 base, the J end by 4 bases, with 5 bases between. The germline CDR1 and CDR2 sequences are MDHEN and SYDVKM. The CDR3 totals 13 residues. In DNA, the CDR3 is TGTGCCAGCAGTTTATTCGGGGGAAACACCATATATTTT. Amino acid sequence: CASSLFGGNTIYF. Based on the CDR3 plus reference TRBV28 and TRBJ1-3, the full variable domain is DVKVTQSSRYLVKRTGEKVFLECVQDMDHENMFWYRQDPGLGLRLIYFSYDVKMKEKGDIPEGYSVSREKKERFSLILESASTNQTSMYLCASSLFGGNTIYFGEGSWLTVV.